The present TCR beta chain was sequenced within a study of cytomegalovirus exposure and HLA in healthy donors. Germline assignment: CDR1 SGHAT and CDR2 FQNNGV. The CDR3 is made up of 14 amino acids. Deletions cut 5 bases from V and 4 bases from J, with 15 bases between. General study results and limits: Listed as cytomegalovirus-associated were 150 or so TCR beta chains. Some V segments (TRBV6-2 and TRBV6-3 among them) were excluded as indistinguishable. Most subjects had HLA-A and HLA-B alleles reportedly predicted accurately by TCR beta sequences. Later analysis showed TCR association rates varying by HLA locus, highest for DRB1 and lowest for HLA-C.

PCR primers comprised 60 Vbeta and 13 Jbeta primers. Profiled with immunoSEQ multiplex PCR; TCRdb holds only in-frame clones, not every one. The sample includes around 200,000 clones, about 80% seen only once; the top ten take roughly 2.6%. Note on this clone: The antigen remains undetermined.

This TCR came from a woman in her forties or fifties in good health and CMV-seropositive. Sequencing was done on a sample of PBMCs. The chain uses TRBV11-2 and TRBJ2-7; D might be TRBD2 (7 bases). CDR3 sequence (DNA): TGTGCCAGCAGCCAGGGGAGGGGCAGGTACGAGCAGTACTTC. Encoded protein: CASSQGRGRYEQYF.